This entry lists 26 T cell receptor beta chains sequenced from one sample in a study of PD-1 blockade in classical Hodgkin lymphoma. This table comes from immunoSEQ multiplex PCR, and its TCRdb copy is limited to in-frame clones, with some not included. Altogether roughly 96,000 clones are present, approximately 89% being singletons, with the ten largest covering approximately 11%. Every one of the patients relapsed after autologous stem cell transplantation (brentuximab vedotin exposure was variable). The sequencing here drew on peripheral blood mononuclear cells (PBMCs), taken before the second cycle of nivolumab. These receptors were taken from a human donor with classical Hodgkin lymphoma.

The V call is TRBV28, the J call TRBJ2-3, with D unclear. The CDR3 runs to 13 residues. Germline-derived CDR1 and CDR2 are MDHEN and SYDVKM. V shed 3 bases and J shed 2 bases, with 6 bases lying between them. The CDR3 bases are TGTGCCAGCAGTTTCAGCCCCACAGATACGCAGTATTTT. This codes for CASSFSPTDTQYF.

The V gene is TRBV6-6, the J gene TRBJ1-3, with TRBD1 matching 7 bases. The ends lost 8 bases at V and 4 bases at J; junction bases unmatched: 11. The CDR3 is made up of 15 amino acids. CDR1 is MNHNY, CDR2 SVGAGI, per germline (reference sequence). The CDR3, as DNA: TGTGCCAGCCGACTCTTACAGGGGTACGGAAACACCATATATTTT. It yields the protein CASRLLQGYGNTIYF.

The chain joins TRBV4-1 to TRBJ2-7; maybe TRBD2 (5 bases). This CDR3 is built from 13 residues. CDR1 and CDR2 (germline): MGHRA, YSYEKL. Trimming removed 2 bases from V and 6 bases from J, with 11 bases in between. The DNA of the CDR3 is TGCGCCAGCAGCCAAATTACTAGATTCGAGCAGTACTTC. Amino acid sequence: CASSQITRFEQYF.

This chain uses TRBV28 with TRBJ1-2; D remains unclear. Deletions cut 5 bases from V and 2 bases from J, with 18 bases between. Germline V lookup: CDR1 MDHEN, CDR2 SYDVKM. The CDR3 is made up of 16 amino acids. CDR3 nucleotides: TGTGCCAGCAGTACGACATCCACGAGGCGGAACTATGGCTACACCTTC. Translation gives CASSTTSTRRNYGYTF.

J is TRBJ2-7 and V is TRBV6-1, with D hard to call. This CDR3 comprises 12 residues. The germline V and J ends were trimmed by 6 bases and 3 bases, with 9 bases remaining between them. Germline CDR1 reads MNHNS; CDR2 reads SASEGT. The CDR3 region has the DNA TGTGCCAGCAGCCTCATGATCTACGAGCAGTACTTC. Its translation: CASSLMIYEQYF.

Only a few counts were recorded for this clone. The chain is built from TRBV5-5 and TRBJ2-1, with TRBD2 identical over 14 bases. With 2 bases clipped from V and 9 bases from J, the junction kept 7 bases outside the gene matches. The CDR3 length is 16 residues. Germline loops: CDR1 SGHKS, CDR2 YYEKEE (reference sequence). The CDR3 spells CASSLETSGRAREQFF. Written as DNA, the CDR3 is TGTGCCAGCAGCTTAGAGACTAGCGGGAGGGCCCGTGAGCAGTTCTTC.

This clone occurred a few times. The chain couples TRBV4-1 to TRBJ2-2, with 7 bases that match TRBD2. CDR1 MGHRA and CDR2 YSYEKL come from the germline V gene. The CDR3 covers 16 residues. The V segment lost 1 base and the J segment 8 bases; nucleotides outside the gene matches: 10. The CDR3 loop is CASSQVRTRGLGELFF. The CDR3 region has the DNA TGCGCCAGCAGCCAAGTGAGGACTAGGGGTTTAGGGGAGCTGTTTTTT.

The J gene is TRBJ1-6, the V gene TRBV19; no reliable D call. Germline V lookup: CDR1 LNHDA, CDR2 SQIVND (reference sequence). V lost 5 bases to trimming and J lost 8 bases, with 7 bases between them. CDR3 length equals 12 residues. In DNA, the CDR3 is TGTGCCAGTAGTTCAGATTATTCACCCCTCCACTTT. This gives the protein CASSSDYSPLHF.

CDR3 DNA: TGTGCCAGCAGTCCCGCTAGCGGGGGAGCATACGAGCAGTACTTC. Its protein product is CASSPASGGAYEQYF. The chain employs TRBV6-5 and TRBJ2-7; TRBD2 matches at 10 bases. V shed 5 bases and J 4 bases; nucleotides not matched to a gene: 8. Germline lookup yields CDR1 MNHEY and CDR2 SVGAGI. There are 15 residues in the CDR3.

This chain joins TRBV5-4 and TRBJ1-1; 7 nucleotides line up with TRBD1. Germline V lookup: CDR1 SGHNT, CDR2 YYREEE (reference sequence). V lost 3 bases to trimming and J lost 2 bases; unmatched junction nucleotides: 1. This CDR3 region has 13 residues. Here the CDR3 DNA reads TGTGCCAGCAGCTGGGACAGAAACACTGAAGCTTTCTTT. Protein product: CASSWDRNTEAFF.

The V and J genes are TRBV2 and TRBJ2-1; 9 bases line up with TRBD2. This CDR3 has 14 amino acids. Germline V CDR1 and CDR2: SNHLY, FYNNEI. V was pared by 6 bases and J by 9 bases, with 9 bases of the junction left unmatched. The CDR3 reads CASREGLAAIEQFF. The CDR3 DNA follows: TGTGCCAGCAGGGAGGGACTAGCAGCGATTGAGCAGTTCTTC.

V is TRBV7-9 and J is TRBJ1-6; weak D call: TRBD1 (6 bases). This CDR3 contains 14 residues. Deletions cut 4 bases from V and 7 bases from J, with 11 bases between. Looked up from germline, CDR1 is SEHNR and CDR2 is FQNEAQ (reference sequence). The CDR3 spells CASSSTGWNSPLHF. The CDR3 nucleotides are TGTGCCAGCAGCTCCACAGGGTGGAATTCACCCCTCCACTTT.

The J gene is TRBJ1-4, the V gene TRBV28; the D is unclear. Trimming pared 6 bases from V and 7 bases from J, leaving 12 bases between. Germline V gives CDR1 MDHEN, CDR2 SYDVKM. The CDR3 is 13 residues long. Here the CDR3 reads CASSPVRIEKLFF. For the CDR3, the DNA is TGTGCCAGCAGCCCAGTCAGGATTGAAAAACTGTTTTTT.

The gene calls are TRBV9 and TRBJ2-3; D possibly corresponds to TRBD2 (6 bases). V was shortened by 6 bases and J by 0 bases, with 14 bases between the two germline ends. This CDR3 is 15 amino acids long. CDR1 is SGDLS and CDR2 is YYNGEE in the germline V gene. CDR3: CASTPLDYSTDTQYF. DNA for the CDR3: TGTGCCAGCACCCCCCTGGACTATAGCACAGATACGCAGTATTTT.

This chain connects TRBV6-6 to TRBJ1-6; 11 nucleotides agree with TRBD1. The V gene end was trimmed by 6 bases and the J gene end by 11 bases; junction bases not matched to a gene: 6. Germline CDR1 MNHNY, CDR2 SVGAGI (reference sequence). The CDR3 loop spans 14 amino acids. CDR3 protein: CASRRDRGDTPLHF. The DNA for the CDR3 is TGTGCCAGCAGACGGGACAGGGGGGACACACCCCTCCACTTT.

V usage is TRBV7-7 and J usage is TRBJ2-3; D is undetermined. Trimming took off 0 bases at V and 5 bases at J, with 9 bases between the two ends. The CDR3 spans 14 residues. The germline V gene encodes CDR1 SSHAT and CDR2 FNYEAQ (reference sequence). CDR3 DNA sequence: TGTGCCAGCAGCTTAGCCCTTCGAGGAGATACGCAGTATTTT. Translated: CASSLALRGDTQYF. Using reference TRBV7-7 and TRBJ2-3 for the parts outside the CDR3, the full variable domain is GAGVSQSPRYKVTKRGQDVTLRCDPISSHATLYWYQQALGQGPEFLTYFNYEAQPDKSGLPSDRFSAERPEGSISTLTIQRTEQRDSAMYRCASSLALRGDTQYFGPGTRLTVL.

The chain joins TRBV29-1 to TRBJ2-7, with a tentative D call TRBD2 (5 bases). Germline V gene sequence: CDR1 SQVTM, CDR2 ANQGSEA. The CDR3 runs 11 residues. V lost 3 bases to trimming and J lost 6 bases, with 9 bases between them. Here the CDR3 DNA reads TGCAGCGTTGACCCAGGAGGCGAGCAGTACTTC. This codes for CSVDPGGEQYF.

The chain uses TRBV6-1 and TRBJ2-5, with 10 bases aligning to TRBD1. Germline CDR1 and CDR2: MNHNS and SASEGT. The CDR3 has 16 residues. Unmatched junction bases numbered 5, after V lost 2 bases and J lost 2 bases. CDR3 in amino acids: CASSETGTGEQETQYF. CDR3 sequence (DNA): TGTGCCAGCAGTGAAACCGGGACAGGGGAACAAGAGACCCAGTACTTC.

This chain uses TRBV6-5 with TRBJ1-4, with TRBD1 as a possible D gene (5 bases). Germline CDR1 reads MNHEY; CDR2 reads SVGAGI. CDR3 length: 15 residues. Trimming removed 3 bases from V and 5 bases from J, with 13 bases in between. CDR3 loop: CASSYQGQRNEKLFF. The CDR3 DNA sequence: TGTGCCAGCAGTTATCAGGGTCAGAGGAATGAAAAACTGTTTTTT.

The chain uses TRBV7-9 and TRBJ2-1; tentatively, D is TRBD1 (5 bases). There are 12 residues in the CDR3. V was clipped by 5 bases and J by 7 bases, with 9 bases between them. The germline V gene encodes CDR1 SEHNR and CDR2 FQNEAQ (reference sequence). CDR3: CASSVGHNEQFF. DNA of the CDR3: TGTGCCAGCAGCGTAGGACATAATGAGCAGTTCTTC.

V usage is TRBV27 and J usage is TRBJ2-5, with 7 bases that match TRBD1. This CDR3 region has 16 residues. Trimming cost V 6 bases and J 3 bases; bases outside gene matches: 13. Germline assignment: CDR1 MNHEY and CDR2 SMNVEV (reference sequence). CDR3 amino acids: CASSWGKGALKETQYF. The CDR3 region has the DNA TGTGCCAGCAGCTGGGGTAAGGGGGCTCTTAAAGAGACCCAGTACTTC.

The rearrangement links TRBV7-7 to TRBJ2-5, with 10 nucleotides matching TRBD1. This CDR3 comprises 14 residues. Trimming took 5 bases from V and 5 from J; bases not matched to a gene: 5. Looked up from germline, CDR1 is SSHAT and CDR2 is FNYEAQ (reference sequence). The CDR3 here is CASSSGTGVETQYF. CDR3 nucleotide sequence: TGTGCCAGCAGCAGCGGGACAGGGGTCGAGACCCAGTACTTC.

The chain couples TRBV5-6 to TRBJ2-6; no clear D gene. Germline assignment: CDR1 SGHDT and CDR2 YYEEEE. V dropped 2 bases and J dropped 0 bases, with 3 bases sitting between them. The CDR3 runs 14 residues. The chain's CDR3 is CASSFPSGANVLTF. In nucleotides, the CDR3 is TGTGCCAGCAGCTTCCCCTCTGGGGCCAACGTCCTGACTTTC.

The rearrangement uses TRBV14 and TRBJ2-2; D may be TRBD2 (6 bases). Between the trimmed V and J ends, which lost 6 bases and 1 base, there was a span of 9 bases. CDR3 length: 14 amino acids. Germline lookup yields CDR1 SGHDN and CDR2 FVKESK. For the CDR3, the DNA is TGTGCCAGCAGGAATAGCGGGAACACCGGGGAGCTGTTTTTT. Amino acids: CASRNSGNTGELFF.

The chain uses TRBV5-1 and TRBJ1-1; unclear D gene. Germline CDR1 and CDR2: SGHRS and YFSETQ. This CDR3 region has 13 residues. Trimming shortened V by 4 bases and J by 0 bases, and 7 bases separated the two germline ends. The CDR3 protein is CASSLGMNTEAFF. The CDR3 nucleotides read TGCGCCAGCAGCCTGGGAATGAACACTGAAGCTTTCTTT.

The CDR3 reads CASSSPETQYF. CDR3 nucleotide sequence: TGCGCCAGCAGCTCGCCTGAGACCCAGTACTTC. The J gene is TRBJ2-5, the V gene TRBV5-1, with D unclear. Trimming cost V 3 bases and J 5 bases, with 5 bases left between them. CDR1 SGHRS and CDR2 YFSETQ come from the germline V gene. The CDR3 has 11 residues.